This record covers a single T cell receptor beta chain. The antigen is unknown. The sample originates from a study of cytomegalovirus exposure and HLA in healthy donors. Study conclusions and caveats: Later, an analysis showed that TCR beta chains associated with HLA were more clonally expanded than others that were equally common.

PCR employed 60 Vbeta and 13 Jbeta primers. The repertoire was sequenced with immunoSEQ multiplex PCR; TCRdb's copy has only in-frame clones and lacks some. This sample's clone table lists roughly 90,000 clones. Germline V gives CDR1 KGHSH, CDR2 LQKENI. V lost 5 bases to trimming and J lost 4 bases, with 12 bases between them. This CDR3 has 13 amino acids. The rearrangement links TRBV18 to TRBJ2-7, with a weak D call TRBD2 (5 bases). The TCR comes from a man between 45 and 60 years old in good health and CMV-seropositive. The specimen sequenced was PBMCs. CDR3 sequence (DNA): TGTGCCAGCTCATCCTCGAGAGGGTACGAGCAGTACGTC. Residues: CASSSSRGYEQYV.